The present T cell receptor (beta chain) was sequenced within a study of regulatory T cells in long-lasting Graves disease. Study findings and constraints: Persistent disease samples used TRBV28, TRBJ1-2 and TRBJ2-5 preferentially.

CDR3 length equals 11 residues. Germline CDR1 GTSNPN, CDR2 SVGIG (reference sequence). The ends were cut back, 3 bases at V and 8 bases at J, with 10 bases in the middle. Of note for this clonotype: What it binds is not known.

The time point was: newly diagnosed GD, antithyroid drugs for less than 3 months. Following extraction of RNA from PBMCs, that RNA was used to make the TCR library. Arm-PCR of CDR3 regions with iRepertoire HTBI primers generated TCR beta libraries. TCRdb re-analysed the multiplex PCR reads in MiXCR, keeping a single row per CDR3 protein. The sample lists hundreds of thousands of distinct CDR3 sequences, roughly 15% seen once, with 18% in the top ten. The sample also formed part of further work on T cells in Graves' hyperthyroidism and ophthalmopathy.

The chain uses TRBV30 and TRBJ1-2; D gene uncertain. This TCR was recovered from a woman aged 25 to 39 with Graves disease. The sequencing used peripheral blood mononuclear cells (PBMCs), collected at new diagnosis, from a patient treated with antithyroid drugs. For the CDR3, the DNA is TGTGCCTGGAGGGATCAATACGGCTACACCTTC. The encoded protein is CAWRDQYGYTF.